The sequence of this T cell receptor beta chain was determined in a study of control samples from healthy donors and cancer patients. CDR1 and CDR2 (germline): SNHLY, FYNNEI. Trimming at V came to 2 bases and at J to 4 bases, leaving 4 bases not matched to a gene. The CDR3 runs 14 residues. Clones were read by immunoSEQ multiplex PCR, and TCRdb kept only the in-frame ones, dropping some. The sample has some 49,000 clones, 65% to 90% seen once. The source is a woman aged 45 to 65 with lung cancer. This rearrangement joins TRBV2 to TRBJ2-5; TRBD1 matches at 7 bases. Sample: PBMCs. In DNA, the CDR3 is TGTGCCAGCAGTGAAACAGGGGTGGGAGAGACCCAGTACTTC. It is translated as CASSETGVGETQYF.